The rows below give T cell receptor beta chains drawn from one sample of a study of siplizumab effects on memory and regulatory T cells. Libraries were prepared by immunoSEQ multiplex PCR; TCRdb keeps only in-frame clonotypes and omits some of them. This sample yields 80,000 to 95,000 clones, of which around 93% are seen a single time; about 18% belongs to the top ten. Input material: CD8+ T cells sorted from blood. Source of these receptors: a human donor in good health. The CDR3 runs from the conserved cysteine through the conserved F or W.

V gene,J gene,CDR3 protein
TRBV6-4,TRBJ2-1,CASSETSGKYNEQFF
TRBV19,TRBJ2-7,CASSRSGMGYEQYF
TRBV15,TRBJ1-5,CATSRGQEYNQPQHF
TRBV19,TRBJ1-5,CATEGLDTPYSNQPQHF
TRBV19,TRBJ1-4,CASSIPAPGEKLFF
TRBV5-8,TRBJ2-7,CASSSNPGQGAPDEQYF
TRBV11-2,TRBJ2-7,CASSTTGAEQYF
TRBV28,TRBJ1-2,CASRTRRDTFNYGYTF
TRBV6-5,TRBJ2-4,CASSPRDTPKNIQYF
TRBV12-5,TRBJ2-1,CASGFGAGSGFDEQFF
TRBV7-3,TRBJ2-6,CASSEILGANVLTF
TRBV19,TRBJ2-1,CASTPGPNNEQFF
TRBV2,TRBJ1-1,CASSEEGLGRTEAFF
TRBV5-4,TRBJ2-7,CASSPATGGLHEQYF
TRBV7-9,TRBJ1-5,CASSLPGPEGDQPQHF
TRBV28,TRBJ2-3,CASSSIAGQGFTDTQYF
TRBV4-1,TRBJ2-5,CASSQQDRAETQYF
TRBV25-1,TRBJ1-1,CASSETGGTEAFF
TRBV19,TRBJ2-7,CASSMNSYEQYF
TRBV19,TRBJ2-1,CASIGGNEQFF
TRBV4-1,TRBJ2-3,CASSQEAEDTQYF
TRBV4-2,TRBJ2-5,CASSQDWGQGPPLSYF
TRBV6-5,TRBJ2-5,CASSYSGPRETQYF
TRBV7-8,TRBJ1-4,CASSVTVASNEKLFF
TRBV27,TRBJ2-2,CASSSPSRLAGGELFF
TRBV11-2,TRBJ2-5,CASSFQETQYF
TRBV7-6,TRBJ2-3,CASSSIAGTDTQYF
TRBV7-8,TRBJ2-7,CASSFGITYEQYF
TRBV19,TRBJ2-7,CASSMEAFNYEQYF
TRBV13,TRBJ2-7,CASSLETGLEQYF
TRBV11-2,TRBJ2-1,CASTISGPNNEQFF
TRBV28,TRBJ2-2,CASSSIRMDRGTGELFF
TRBV5-4,TRBJ2-1,CASSSRRVGWHHYNEQFF
TRBV27,TRBJ2-7,CASSWTGGTYEQYF
TRBV4-1,TRBJ1-1,CASSQVQTFEAFF
TRBV11-2,TRBJ1-2,CASSLWTGYGYTF
TRBV12-5,TRBJ2-3,CASALGYGTDTQYF
TRBV6-6,TRBJ1-5,CASSTTGTSHQPQHF
TRBV27,TRBJ2-3,CASSFGDRTTDTQYF
TRBV7-7,TRBJ2-7,CASSLGLEGEQYF
TRBV4-1,TRBJ1-1,CASSAVKYTEAFF
TRBV20-1,TRBJ1-2,CSARLGDF
TRBV6-1,TRBJ2-1,CASTFNEQFF
TRBV15,TRBJ1-4,CATSGGGENEKLFF